This T cell receptor beta chain was obtained from a study of blood T cell repertoires in COVID-19. Overall study context: Both acute and convalescent COVID-19 samples were obtained from the United States, Italy and Spain.

Here immunoSEQ multiplex PCR was the method, and the copy in TCRdb shows in-frame clones only, minus some. The sample holds over 200,000 clones; roughly 79% are singletons and the top ten take 8.9%. This TCR derives from a woman in her fifties or sixties with acute COVID-19. The sequencing input was PBMCs or T cells enriched from blood (not recorded which).

DNA of the CDR3: TGTGCCAGCAGTTCCCAGACTAGCGGGATGCTCAATGAGCAGTTCTTC. This translates into CASSSQTSGMLNEQFF. The chain couples TRBV28 to TRBJ2-1, with 11 bases that match TRBD2. The CDR3 has 16 residues. The J segment lost 6 bases and the V segment lost 4 bases, leaving 8 bases of the junction unmatched. Germline CDR1 is MDHEN and CDR2 is SYDVKM.